One sample yielded the 3 T cell receptor beta chains listed below, sequenced in a study of graft-versus-host responses after intestinal transplantation. Their specific antigens are unknown. TCRdb's table, derived via immunoSEQ multiplex PCR, lists solely in-frame clones and lacks some. The sample yields some 120,000 clones, 85% to 95% seen once. This material consisted of unstimulated CD8+ T cells sorted from spleen or lymph node cells, taken before transplant. Receptors originate from a human donor who was the organ donor for an intestinal transplant.

The gene calls are TRBV7-2 and TRBJ2-7; D is possibly TRBD2 (6 bases). The CDR3 spans 14 residues. Looked up from germline, CDR1 is SGHTA and CDR2 is FQGNSA. Trimming pared 5 bases from V and 3 bases from J, leaving 14 bases between. The CDR3 reads CASSAGTGGYEQYF. CDR3 bases: TGTGCCAGCAGCGCCGGGACTGGGGGCTACGAGCAGTACTTC.

The rearrangement uses TRBV4-3 and TRBJ2-1, with 10 positions matching TRBD1. The ends lost 2 bases at V and 10 bases at J; junction bases unmatched: 8. Per the germline V gene, CDR1 is LGHNA and CDR2 is YSLEER. This CDR3 has 15 amino acids. The CDR3 DNA sequence: TGCGCCAGCAGCCAATTGGGACAGGGGATAGAAGAGCAGTTCTTC. Protein product: CASSQLGQGIEEQFF.

The rearrangement uses TRBV27 and TRBJ1-2; D unclear. The CDR3 runs to 15 residues. The ends were cut back, 5 bases at V and 5 bases at J, with 18 bases in the middle. Germline-derived CDR1 and CDR2 are MNHEY and SMNVEV (reference sequence). The CDR3 sequence is CASSLTLWGKYGYTF. DNA of the CDR3: TGTGCCAGCAGTCTCACCCTCTGGGGAAAGTATGGCTACACCTTC.